These 24 T cell receptor beta chains were sequenced from one sample in a study of PD-1 blockade in classical Hodgkin lymphoma. Sequencing used immunoSEQ multiplex PCR; TCRdb keeps in-frame clones, though not all of them. Counted here are 90,000 to 100,000 clones, about four fifths occurring once; the ten biggest clones make up 15% to 20%. Each patient experienced a relapse that followed autologous stem cell transplantation, and brentuximab vedotin exposure varied. The specimen comprised peripheral blood mononuclear cells (PBMCs), sampled before the second cycle of nivolumab. Source of these receptors: a human donor with classical Hodgkin lymphoma.

CDR3 nucleotides: TGTGCCTCCCGGATCCAAACCGGCGTCCTGACTTTC. Translated, it gives CASRIQTGVLTF. The rearrangement joins TRBV6-5 to TRBJ2-6; D ambiguous. CDR1 is MNHEY, CDR2 SVGAGI, per germline. The CDR3 totals 12 residues. With 11 bases removed from V and 12 bases from J, the gap between germline ends came to 17 bases.

The chain is built from TRBV13 and TRBJ2-7; D might be TRBD1 or TRBD2, each matching 6 bases. V dropped 5 bases and J dropped 6 bases, with 14 bases sitting between them. The CDR3 covers 13 residues. The germline gives CDR1 PRHDT, CDR2 FYEKMQ (reference sequence). The chain's CDR3 is CASSPGGGGEQYF. CDR3 bases: TGTGCCAGCAGCCCCGGGGGCGGAGGCGAGCAGTACTTC. Full variable domain (outside the CDR3, taken from reference TRBV13 and TRBJ2-7): AAGVIQSPRHLIKEKRETATLKCYPIPRHDTVYWYQQGPGQDPQFLISFYEKMQSDKGSIPDRFSAQQFSDYHSELNMSSLELGDSALYFCASSPGGGGEQYFGPGTRLTVT.

This rearrangement joins TRBV5-5 to TRBJ2-7; D may match TRBD1 or TRBD2 (5 bases each). The germline V and J ends were trimmed by 4 bases and 12 bases, with 23 bases remaining between them. Germline CDR1 is SGHKS and CDR2 is YYEKEE (reference sequence). The CDR3 is 14 amino acids. In DNA, the CDR3 is TGTGCCAGCAGCCCGGGACCGGCGGAACGGGTGCGGTACTTC. This translates into CASSPGPAERVRYF. Filled out from reference TRBV5-5 and TRBJ2-7, the complete variable domain reads DAGVTQSPTHLIKTRGQQVTLRCSPISGHKSVSWYQQVLGQGPQFIFQYYEKEERGRGNFPDRFSARQFPNYSSELNVNALLLGDSALYLCASSPGPAERVRYFGPGTRLTVT.

The genes are TRBV7-8 and TRBJ1-5, with unresolved D. V lost 5 bases and J 2 bases, leaving 13 bases between the germline ends. Germline CDR1 SGHVS, CDR2 FQNEAQ. The CDR3 covers 15 residues. In DNA, the CDR3 is TGTGCCAGCAGCCCAAGGGTACGAGGCAATCAGCCCCAGCATTTT. Protein: CASSPRVRGNQPQHF.

This clone occurred once. The chain recombines TRBV6-5 with TRBJ2-5, with TRBD2 identical over 14 bases. The J segment lost 11 bases and the V segment lost 0 bases, leaving 8 bases of the junction unmatched. CDR3 length equals 16 residues. Germline V gene lookup returns CDR1 MNHEY and CDR2 SVGAGI. As DNA, the CDR3 is TGTGCCAGCAGTTACTCGACTAGCGGGAGGGCATGGGAGCAGTACTTC. Its protein is CASSYSTSGRAWEQYF.

V gene TRBV4-3 combines with J gene TRBJ2-1; 9 bases are a match to TRBD2. CDR1 LGHNA and CDR2 YSLEER come from the germline V gene. The junction had 10 bases not matched to a gene; V was cut back by 4 bases and J by 6 bases. CDR3 length equals 16 residues. The CDR3 DNA sequence: TGCGCCAGCAGCCGCCAACTAGCGGGTCGCGGCAATGAGCAGTTCTTC. It is translated as CASSRQLAGRGNEQFF.

The J gene is TRBJ1-1, the V gene TRBV18; no clear D. The V gene's germline CDR1 is KGHSH and CDR2 LQKENI. V gave up 6 bases and J gave up 3 bases, with 17 bases separating them. The length of the CDR3 is 15 residues. The CDR3 region has the DNA TGTGCCAGCTCCTCCTTCGCGGGATTGCACACTGAAGCTTTCTTT. Encoded protein: CASSSFAGLHTEAFF.

V and J are TRBV11-2 and TRBJ2-1; D might be TRBD2 (5 bases). CDR3 size: 13 residues. Germline V gene data show CDR1 as SGHAT and CDR2 as FQNNGV. Trimming cost V 0 bases and J 9 bases, with 9 bases left between them. The DNA for the CDR3 is TGTGCCAGCAGCTTAGATCCGGGGAGTGAGCAGTTCTTC. It specifies CASSLDPGSEQFF.

This clone was recorded only once. This sequence joins TRBV5-1 and TRBJ2-2; D gene unclear. The CDR3 totals 14 residues. Deletions cut 4 bases from V and 1 base from J, with 8 bases between. Looked up from germline, CDR1 is SGHRS and CDR2 is YFSETQ. In DNA form, the CDR3 reads TGCGCCAGCAGCCTTCTGGAGAACACCGGGGAGCTGTTTTTT. Residues: CASSLLENTGELFF.

This chain links TRBV5-8 with TRBJ1-1; D unclear. The CDR3 is 13 residues long. Germline V gene data show CDR1 as SGHTS and CDR2 as YDEGEE. V was trimmed by 0 bases and J by 11 bases, leaving 14 bases between them. CDR3 loop: CASSLARRLTAFF. The CDR3 coding sequence is TGTGCCAGCAGCTTGGCCAGGAGGCTGACGGCTTTCTTT.

The J gene is TRBJ2-7, the V gene TRBV7-2; D gene ambiguous. The V and J ends lost 1 base and 0 bases respectively, with 7 bases between them. The germline CDR1 and CDR2 sequences are SGHTA and FQGNSA. The CDR3 is 14 residues long. The CDR3 loop reads CASSLENLSYEQYF. CDR3 DNA sequence: TGTGCCAGCAGCTTAGAGAACCTCTCCTACGAGCAGTACTTC.

The count of this clone is one. V usage is TRBV28 and J usage is TRBJ2-3; tentatively, D is TRBD1 or TRBD2 (5 bases each). The germline gives CDR1 MDHEN, CDR2 SYDVKM. This CDR3 has 12 residues. Deletions cut 3 bases from V and 14 bases from J, with 15 bases between. The CDR3 loop is CASSFRGAMGYF. The CDR3 DNA reads as TGTGCCAGCAGTTTCCGAGGGGCCATGGGGTATTTT.

This clone was counted once. The chain recombines TRBV27 with TRBJ1-1, with 9 bases matching TRBD1. Trimming cost V 5 bases and J 4 bases; bases outside gene matches: 14. The CDR3 runs 17 residues. CDR1 and CDR2 from the germline V gene are MNHEY and SMNVEV (reference sequence). CDR3: CASSVQGALFLGTEAFF. CDR3 DNA sequence: TGTGCCAGCAGTGTACAGGGGGCCTTATTCCTGGGCACTGAAGCTTTCTTT.

The V call is TRBV30, the J call TRBJ1-3; the D gene is possibly TRBD1 (5 bases). The CDR3 extends over 11 amino acids. Trimming shortened V by 0 bases and J by 13 bases, and 10 bases separated the two germline ends. The germline CDR1 and CDR2 sequences are GTSNPN and SVGIG (reference sequence). This CDR3 is CAWSVGGLIYF. DNA for the CDR3: TGTGCCTGGAGTGTGGGGGGTCTGATATATTTT.

V is TRBV19 and J is TRBJ2-2, with TRBD2 matching over 11 bases. The V and J ends lost 4 bases and 4 bases, in that order; junction bases with no gene match: 5. CDR3 size: 16 residues. The germline gives CDR1 LNHDA, CDR2 SQIVND (reference sequence). CDR3 coding DNA: TGTGCCAGTAGTAAAACTAGCGGGAGTGGCACCGGGGAGCTGTTTTTT. The encoded protein is CASSKTSGSGTGELFF.

J is TRBJ2-1 and V is TRBV4-3; the match to TRBD2 covers 8 bases. Trimming at V came to 3 bases and at J to 6 bases, leaving 4 bases not matched to a gene. Per the germline V gene, CDR1 is LGHNA and CDR2 is YSLEER. This CDR3 spans 14 amino acids. The CDR3 DNA reads as TGCGCCAGCAGCCAGGGACTAGTAAGCAATGAGCAGTTCTTC. It encodes CASSQGLVSNEQFF.

This clone was seen a single time. The chain combines TRBV5-6 with TRBJ2-7; D remains ambiguous. This CDR3 has 13 residues. Germline lookup yields CDR1 SGHDT and CDR2 YYEEEE. V was shortened by 0 bases and J by 5 bases, with 9 bases between the two germline ends. The CDR3: CASSLVGSHEQYF. CDR3 coding DNA: TGTGCCAGCAGCTTGGTCGGATCCCACGAGCAGTACTTC. The entire variable domain, with the rest obtained from reference TRBV5-6 and TRBJ2-7, is as follows: DAGVTQSPTHLIKTRGQQVTLRCSPKSGHDTVSWYQQALGQGPQFIFQYYEEEERQRGNFPDRFSGHQFPNYSSELNVNALLLGDSALYLCASSLVGSHEQYFGPGTRLTVT.

This clone is a singleton in its sample. The chain links TRBV28 to TRBJ2-7, with TRBD1 identical over 7 bases. Germline trimming cut 3 bases from V and 6 bases from J; bases unmatched to any gene: 8. The CDR3 contains 14 residues. Germline CDR1 is MDHEN and CDR2 is SYDVKM. This CDR3 is CASSFDRVLVEQYF. The CDR3 bases are TGTGCCAGCAGTTTTGACAGGGTTCTGGTCGAGCAGTACTTC.

This rearrangement joins TRBV29-1 to TRBJ1-1, with 10 bases lining up with TRBD1. CDR1 SQVTM and CDR2 ANQGSEA come from the germline V gene. The CDR3 length is 16 residues. Losses at the gene ends were 3 bases for V and 3 bases for J; bases not matched to a gene: 10. Here the CDR3 reads CSVEGQGRSGHTEAFF. In DNA, the CDR3 is TGCAGCGTTGAGGGACAGGGGAGGTCTGGTCACACTGAAGCTTTCTTT.

The chain has TRBV2 and TRBJ1-5; D unresolved. The CDR3 totals 12 residues. V was cut by 6 bases and J by 10 bases, with 13 bases left in between. Germline loops: CDR1 SNHLY, CDR2 FYNNEI. The CDR3, as DNA: TGTGCCAGCAGAGGACCCGGGAAACCCCAGCATTTT. Translated: CASRGPGKPQHF.

The rearrangement links TRBV20-1 to TRBJ2-1; D is ambiguous. This CDR3 is built from 10 residues. V lost 4 bases to trimming and J lost 7 bases, with 5 bases between them. Germline CDR1 is DFQATT and CDR2 is SNEGSKA (reference sequence). As DNA, the CDR3 is TGCAGTGCTAATGGGAATGAGCAGTTCTTC. Protein sequence: CSANGNEQFF.

The chain has TRBV10-3 and TRBJ1-2; weak D call: TRBD1 (5 bases). V gave up 6 bases and J gave up 7 bases, with 15 bases separating them. The CDR3 runs 13 residues. Per the germline V gene, CDR1 is ENHRY and CDR2 is SYGVKD. The CDR3 sequence: CAIRWGERSGYTF. Written as DNA, the CDR3 is TGTGCCATCAGGTGGGGCGAGAGGTCTGGCTACACCTTC.

The count of this clone is one. The rearrangement joins TRBV28 to TRBJ1-1; 9 bases map to TRBD1. The CDR3 totals 16 residues. The germline V gene encodes CDR1 MDHEN and CDR2 SYDVKM. V lost 5 bases and J lost 1; bases outside the gene matches: 8. CDR3 coding DNA: TGTGCCAGCAGTGGGCCGGGGACAGGGAGGAACACTGAAGCTTTCTTT. Encoded protein: CASSGPGTGRNTEAFF.

The chain uses TRBV27 and TRBJ2-5; 8 bases are a match to TRBD1. The junction had 11 bases not matched to a gene; V was cut back by 10 bases and J by 4 bases. The CDR3 contains 14 residues. CDR1 is MNHEY, CDR2 SMNVEV, per germline (reference sequence). As DNA, the CDR3 is TGTGCCAAGACCCAGGGGGCAAAGAGAGAGACCCAGTACTTC. Residues: CAKTQGAKRETQYF.